This T cell receptor (beta chain) originates from a study of vaccination and CD4 T cells after COVID-19. Overall study: Each control was exposed to a CEFX pool, an HIV-1 Nef pool, or no peptide at all. Whole-study results and caveats: For convalescent patients, a median about 90% of reactive clones surfaced exclusively after vaccination.

Cultured CD4+ T-cell DNA underwent Oncomine TCR Beta short-read sequencing. TCRdb reanalysed the PCR reads using MiXCR and keeps one entry per CDR3 protein. The data show 14,000 or so distinct CDR3 sequences, more than 20% seen once. Concerning this clonotype: Its antigen remains unidentified.

As to treatment: approximately 10-day PBMC culture with coronavirus spike peptide pools or control peptides (ViraFEST assay). Under the ViraFEST approach, antigen-specific T cells were expanded with peptide pools and TCRs subsequently sequenced. A half-volume replacement of the medium with fresh IL-2 medium was performed on days 3 and 7. The CDR3 runs 11 residues. Trimming took 4 bases from V and 11 from J, leaving 14 bases between them. Germline CDR1 SQVTM, CDR2 ANQGSEA. The V and J genes are TRBV29-1 and TRBJ1-1, with a tentative D call TRBD1 (5 bases). This TCR came from a human donor with COVID-19. The source material was cultured CD4+ T cells from blood. In nucleotides, the CDR3 is TGCAGCGTTGTGGTCGGGGGTACGGCTTTCTTT. Translated, it gives CSVVVGGTAFF.